The next 21 T cell receptor beta chains were all read from a single sample in a study of blood T cell repertoires in COVID-19. Assay used: immunoSEQ multiplex PCR; TCRdb lists only in-frame clones, some missing. The sample lists 200,000 to 300,000 clones; about nine tenths were seen once. Sequenced input: peripheral blood. The receptors derive from a woman aged 30 to 39 with COVID-19, enrolled during active disease.

The rearrangement joins TRBV28 to TRBJ1-1; 7 bases match TRBD1. Germline CDR1 reads MDHEN; CDR2 reads SYDVKM. The CDR3 sequence is 14 residues long. The ends lost 4 bases at V and 0 bases at J; junction bases unmatched: 2. The CDR3 here is CASSSQGVNTEAFF. The CDR3 nucleotides are TGTGCCAGCAGTTCCCAGGGGGTGAACACTGAAGCTTTCTTT.

The V gene is TRBV6-5, the J gene TRBJ2-5; TRBD1 might be the D (5 bases). The CDR3 spans 11 residues. With 4 bases removed from V and 5 bases from J, the gap between germline ends came to 5 bases. The germline gives CDR1 MNHEY, CDR2 SVGAGI. CDR3 region: CASSSGETQYF. CDR3 nucleotide sequence: TGTGCCAGCAGTTCAGGGGAGACCCAGTACTTC.

This clone occurred once. The chain carries TRBV2 and TRBJ1-4, with 8 nucleotides matching TRBD1. The CDR3 has 15 amino acids. From germline, CDR1 is SNHLY and CDR2 FYNNEI. The V gene end was trimmed by 2 bases and the J gene end by 3 bases; junction bases not matched to a gene: 2. For the CDR3, the DNA is TGTGCCAGCAGTGAACAGGGGGCGGCTAATGAAAAACTGTTTTTT. Protein product: CASSEQGAANEKLFF.

The rearrangement links TRBV7-2 to TRBJ2-2, with TRBD2 matching 11 bases. Trimming removed 5 bases from V and 1 base from J; junction bases left unmatched: 3. CDR3 length: 16 amino acids. Germline V CDR1 and CDR2: SGHTA, FQGNSA. CDR3 sequence reads: CASSAGLAVNTGELFF. The CDR3 DNA reads as TGTGCCAGCAGCGCGGGACTAGCGGTGAACACCGGGGAGCTGTTTTTT.

The rearrangement links TRBV11-3 to TRBJ2-3; no firm D call. The germline CDR1 and CDR2 sequences are SGHNT and YENEEA. This CDR3 has 15 residues. Trimming removed 1 base from V and 2 bases from J, with 10 bases in between. CDR3 sequence: CASSLVPWPTDTQYF. In nucleotides, the CDR3 is TGTGCCAGCAGCTTAGTACCCTGGCCCACAGATACGCAGTATTTT.

This clone was seen once. Mismatch with germline at one junction end may stem from a read error. This rearrangement joins TRBV28 to TRBJ1-1, with D perhaps matching TRBD1 (5 bases). This CDR3 has 14 amino acids. The germline V gene has CDR1 MDHEN and CDR2 SYDVKM. In DNA, the CDR3 is TGTGCCAGCAGCTTATTCCCGGGGGACACTGAAGCTTTCTTT. As protein: CASSLFPGDTEAFF. Supplemented by reference TRBV28 and TRBJ1-1, the full variable domain reads DVKVTQSSRYLVKRTGEKVFLECVQDMDHENMFWYRQDPGLGLRLIYFSYDVKMKEKGDIPEGYSVSREKKERFSLILESASTNQTSMYLCASSLFPGDTEAFFGQGTRLTVV.

The chain employs TRBV10-2 and TRBJ2-1; no clear D gene. This CDR3 has 15 residues. Germline CDR1 WSHSY, CDR2 SAAADI. The germline V and J ends were trimmed by 0 bases and 2 bases, with 8 bases remaining between them. CDR3 region: CASSESSVPYNEQFF. DNA of the CDR3: TGCGCCAGCAGTGAGTCTAGTGTGCCCTACAATGAGCAGTTCTTC.

The rearrangement joins TRBV29-1 to TRBJ1-1, with TRBD1 matching over 10 bases. With V trimmed by 7 bases and J by 5 bases, 7 bases remained unmatched. Germline V gives CDR1 SQVTM, CDR2 ANQGSEA. This CDR3 region has 13 residues. The CDR3 DNA sequence: TGCAGCGCCGGGGACAGGGGTGGGACTGAAGCTTTCTTT. Encoded protein: CSAGDRGGTEAFF. Full variable domain (missing parts from reference TRBV29-1 and TRBJ1-1): SAVISQKPSRDICQRGTSLTIQCQVDSQVTMMFWYRQQPGQSLTLIATANQGSEATYESGFVIDKFPISRPNLTFSTLTVSNMSPEDSSIYLCSAGDRGGTEAFFGQGTRLTVV.

J is TRBJ2-3 and V is TRBV11-2, with no clear D. The V end was cut by 6 bases, the J end by 4 bases, with 14 bases between. CDR3 length: 14 residues. Germline V gene data show CDR1 as SGHAT and CDR2 as FQNNGV. Written as DNA, the CDR3 is TGTGCCAGCAGTTCCGTCTTGGGCCCAGATACGCAGTATTTT. This sequence encodes CASSSVLGPDTQYF. Based on the CDR3 plus reference TRBV11-2 and TRBJ2-3, the full variable domain is EAGVAQSPRYKIIEKRQSVAFWCNPISGHATLYWYQQILGQGPKLLIQFQNNGVVDDSQLPKDRFSAERLKGVDSTLKIQPAKLEDSAVYLCASSSVLGPDTQYFGPGTRLTVL.

The rearrangement links TRBV2 to TRBJ2-5; the D gene is possibly TRBD1 (9 bases). The CDR3 length is 15 residues. The germline CDR1 and CDR2 sequences are SNHLY and FYNNEI. The V end lost 7 bases, the J end lost 5 bases, and 20 bases lay between the germline ends. CDR3 DNA: TGTGCCAGCACCGGGGGGGGACAGGGAGGCGAGACCCAGTACTTC. Translated: CASTGGGQGGETQYF.

The J gene is TRBJ2-3, the V gene TRBV5-8, with 9 bases matching TRBD1. V lost 2 bases and J lost 6; bases outside the gene matches: 13. This CDR3 is built from 17 residues. Germline V gene sequence: CDR1 SGHTS, CDR2 YDEGEE. The chain's CDR3 is CASSLDPRDRVTDTQYF. The CDR3 DNA reads TGTGCCAGCAGCTTAGACCCCCGGGACAGGGTAACGGATACGCAGTATTTT.

J is TRBJ1-1 and V is TRBV11-2, with D uncertain. CDR3 size: 16 residues. V lost 0 bases to trimming and J lost 4 bases, with 15 bases between them. Germline V gene data show CDR1 as SGHAT and CDR2 as FQNNGV. In DNA form, the CDR3 reads TGTGCCAGCAGCTTAGATCGGGTAACACGGGGCACTGAAGCTTTCTTT. This sequence encodes CASSLDRVTRGTEAFF.

The chain links TRBV28 to TRBJ2-7, with a tentative D call TRBD2 (5 bases). The V end was cut by 2 bases, the J end by 7 bases, with 9 bases between. The CDR3 has 12 amino acids. The germline V gene has CDR1 MDHEN and CDR2 SYDVKM. The chain's CDR3 is CASSLEGKEQYF. DNA for the CDR3: TGTGCCAGCAGTTTAGAGGGAAAAGAGCAGTACTTC.

This chain links TRBV15 with TRBJ2-2, with 9 bases that match TRBD1. The CDR3 loop spans 20 amino acids. Germline V lookup: CDR1 LNHNV, CDR2 YYDKDF (reference sequence). The V segment lost 1 base and the J segment 2 bases; nucleotides outside the gene matches: 14. The chain's CDR3 is CATSRAQGQGLGSNTGELFF. CDR3 DNA: TGTGCCACCAGCAGAGCCCAGGGACAGGGCTTGGGGTCTAACACCGGGGAGCTGTTTTTT.

The chain combines TRBV7-9 with TRBJ2-1, with a weak D call TRBD1 (5 bases). This CDR3 contains 14 residues. Germline assignment: CDR1 SEHNR and CDR2 FQNEAQ (reference sequence). V was shortened by 5 bases and J by 2 bases, with 10 bases between the two germline ends. CDR3 coding DNA: TGTGCCAGCAGCCCAGCGACAGCCTACAATGAGCAGTTCTTC. Protein: CASSPATAYNEQFF.

The V call is TRBV25-1, the J call TRBJ1-2; possibly TRBD1 for D (5 bases). The CDR3 runs to 12 residues. Per the germline V gene, CDR1 is MGHDK and CDR2 is SYGVNS. The V end was cut by 6 bases, the J end by 8 bases, with 13 bases between. CDR3 DNA: TGTGCCAGCAGGAGTGACAGTAGGGGCTACACCTTC. It translates to CASRSDSRGYTF.

The CDR3 coding sequence is TGCAGTAACCGGGGGCAAGAGACCCAGTACTTC. This translates into CSNRGQETQYF. The chain links TRBV20-1 to TRBJ2-5; D may be TRBD2 (6 bases). Germline assignment: CDR1 DFQATT and CDR2 SNEGSKA (reference sequence). CDR3 length: 11 residues. The V gene lost 8 bases and the J gene lost 2 bases, with 9 bases spanning the gap.

The V and J genes are TRBV6-5 and TRBJ1-2, with 8 bases lining up with TRBD1. The CDR3 runs 14 residues. V trimming: 6 bases; J trimming: 8 bases; junction bases outside the gene matches: 11. CDR1 is MNHEY and CDR2 is SVGAGI in the germline V gene. CDR3 protein: CASRATQGAGGYTF. The DNA of the CDR3 is TGTGCCAGCAGGGCAACTCAGGGGGCTGGGGGCTACACCTTC.

V is TRBV28 and J is TRBJ1-3, with D perhaps matching TRBD1 (6 bases). Trimming left V 6 bases short and J 4 bases short, with 22 bases between. Germline loops: CDR1 MDHEN, CDR2 SYDVKM. The CDR3 runs 17 residues. The CDR3 loop reads CASSLTLSGQSGNTIYF. In DNA, the CDR3 is TGTGCCAGCAGCCTCACCCTATCTGGACAGTCCGGAAACACCATATATTTT. The variable domain in full, with the rest retrieved from reference TRBV28 and TRBJ1-3, is DVKVTQSSRYLVKRTGEKVFLECVQDMDHENMFWYRQDPGLGLRLIYFSYDVKMKEKGDIPEGYSVSREKKERFSLILESASTNQTSMYLCASSLTLSGQSGNTIYFGEGSWLTVV.

The J gene is TRBJ1-2, the V gene TRBV18, with D possibly being TRBD1 (6 bases). This CDR3 is 15 amino acids long. Trimming removed 1 base from V and 3 bases from J, with 12 bases in between. The germline CDR1 and CDR2 sequences are KGHSH and LQKENI. DNA for the CDR3: TGTGCCAGCTCACCACGAACAGGGTGGGACTATGGCTACACCTTC. It specifies CASSPRTGWDYGYTF.

This rearrangement joins TRBV7-9 to TRBJ2-3; 7 positions agree with TRBD2. This CDR3 has 15 amino acids. Germline CDR1 is SEHNR and CDR2 is FQNEAQ (reference sequence). Losses at the gene ends were 5 bases for V and 6 bases for J; bases not matched to a gene: 11. The CDR3 spells CASSRGDSSADTQYF. DNA of the CDR3: TGTGCCAGCAGCCGGGGGGATAGCTCCGCTGATACGCAGTATTTT.